The 5 T cell receptor beta chains below come from one sample, sequenced in a study of beta chain features in type 1 diabetes. General study points: Moderately but significantly shorter TCRB CDR3s were found in Type 1 diabetes patients in all four CD4+ subsets.

The whole isolated RNA underwent reverse transcription, so sequencing captured expressed TCRB transcripts. The data were produced by immunoSEQ multiplex PCR, yet TCRdb's version contains in-frame clones alone and is incomplete. The sample holds 300,000 to 400,000 clones; 8% to 10% are singletons and the top ten take about 0.63%. No antigen has been assigned to these receptors. Sequencing input: central memory CD4+ T cells from blood. The origin of the receptors is a man in his thirties or forties with type 1 diabetes.

This clone was seen only a few times. This chain uses TRBV28 with TRBJ1-3; D is unclear. The CDR3 is 16 residues long. Germline V gives CDR1 MDHEN, CDR2 SYDVKM. Between the trimmed V and J ends, which lost 1 base and 0 bases, there was a span of 10 bases. The chain's CDR3 is CASSLSGDGSGNTIYF. Here the CDR3 DNA reads TGTGCCAGCAGTTTATCTGGAGACGGCTCTGGAAACACCATATATTTT.

This clone was seen ten or more times. The chain links TRBV7-2 to TRBJ2-1, with D possibly called TRBD1 or TRBD2 (6 bases each). V was shortened by 4 bases and J by 5 bases, with 15 bases between the two germline ends. The CDR3 has 15 residues. From germline, CDR1 is SGHTA and CDR2 FQGNSA. The CDR3, as DNA: TGTGCCAGCAGCTCGGGGGCGGGATTGGACAATGAGCAGTTCTTC. This translates into CASSSGAGLDNEQFF. The full variable domain, completed using reference TRBV7-2 and TRBJ2-1, is GAGVSQSPSNKVTEKGKDVELRCDPISGHTALYWYRQSLGQGLEFLIYFQGNSAPDKSGLPSDRFSAERTGGSVSTLTIQRTQQEDSAVYLCASSSGAGLDNEQFFGPGTRLTVL.

The chain employs TRBV18 and TRBJ2-6; D gene uncertain. The CDR3 sequence is 14 residues long. The germline gives CDR1 KGHSH, CDR2 LQKENI. Trimming pared 6 bases from V and 4 bases from J, leaving 10 bases between. DNA of the CDR3: TGTGCCAGCTCCCTACCGGCGGGGGCCAACGTCCTGACTTTC. It codes for CASSLPAGANVLTF.

The sample holds many counts of this clone. This CDR3 reads CASSVRADTQYF. In DNA form, the CDR3 reads TGTGCCAGTAGTGTGAGGGCAGATACGCAGTATTTT. The V call is TRBV19, the J call TRBJ2-3, with D perhaps matching TRBD2 (5 bases). CDR3 size: 12 residues. Germline CDR1 is LNHDA and CDR2 is SQIVND (reference sequence). Trimming took 5 bases from V and 4 from J, leaving 7 bases between them.

This clone was seen repeatedly, ten times or more. The V call is TRBV28, the J call TRBJ1-5; 9 bases map to TRBD1. Unmatched junction bases numbered 6, after V lost 7 bases and J lost 5 bases. The V gene's germline CDR1 is MDHEN and CDR2 SYDVKM. The length of the CDR3 is 14 residues. The CDR3 nucleotides read TGTGCCAGCACCAAAACAGGGGGCCATCAGCCCCAGCATTTT. This gives the protein CASTKTGGHQPQHF.